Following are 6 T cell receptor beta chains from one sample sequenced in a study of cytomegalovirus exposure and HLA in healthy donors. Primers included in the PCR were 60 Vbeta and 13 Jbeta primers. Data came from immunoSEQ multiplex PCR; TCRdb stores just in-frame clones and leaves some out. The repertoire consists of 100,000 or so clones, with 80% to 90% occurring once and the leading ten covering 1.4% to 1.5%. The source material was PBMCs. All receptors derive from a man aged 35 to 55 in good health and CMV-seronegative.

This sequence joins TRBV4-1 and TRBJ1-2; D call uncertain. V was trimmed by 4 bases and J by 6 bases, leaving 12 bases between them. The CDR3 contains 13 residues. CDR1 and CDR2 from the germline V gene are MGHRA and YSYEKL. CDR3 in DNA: TGCGCCAGCAGCCGCAGGACTGACGATGGCTACACCTTC. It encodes CASSRRTDDGYTF.

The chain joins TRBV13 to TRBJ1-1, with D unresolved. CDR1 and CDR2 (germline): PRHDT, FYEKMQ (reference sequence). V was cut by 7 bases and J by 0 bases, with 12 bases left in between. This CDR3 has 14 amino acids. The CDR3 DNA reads TGTGCCAGCAATAGGCGGGCGATGAACACTGAAGCTTTCTTT. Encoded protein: CASNRRAMNTEAFF.

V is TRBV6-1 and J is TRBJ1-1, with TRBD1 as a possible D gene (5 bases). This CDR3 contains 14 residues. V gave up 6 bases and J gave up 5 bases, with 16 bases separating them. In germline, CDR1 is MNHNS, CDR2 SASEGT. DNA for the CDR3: TGTGCCAGCAGATGGACAATGGAGAATACTGAAGCTTTCTTT. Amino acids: CASRWTMENTEAFF.

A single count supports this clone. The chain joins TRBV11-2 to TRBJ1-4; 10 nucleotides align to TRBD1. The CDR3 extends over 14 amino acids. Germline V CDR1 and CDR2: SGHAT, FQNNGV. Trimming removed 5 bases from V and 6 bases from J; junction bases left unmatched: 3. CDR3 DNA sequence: TGTGCCAGCAGCCGGGGGACAGGGGATGAAAAACTGTTTTTT. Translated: CASSRGTGDEKLFF.

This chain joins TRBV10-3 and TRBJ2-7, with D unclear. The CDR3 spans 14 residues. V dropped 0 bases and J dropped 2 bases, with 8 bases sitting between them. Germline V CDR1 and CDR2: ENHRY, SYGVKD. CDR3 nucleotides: TGTGCCATCAGTGAGTCGCAGCGCACCTACGAGCAGTACTTC. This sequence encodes CAISESQRTYEQYF.

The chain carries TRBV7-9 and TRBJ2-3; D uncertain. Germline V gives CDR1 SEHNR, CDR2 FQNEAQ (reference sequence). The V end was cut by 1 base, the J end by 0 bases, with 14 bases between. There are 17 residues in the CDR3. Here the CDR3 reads CASSLVLLRRSTDTQYF. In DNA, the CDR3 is TGTGCCAGCAGCTTAGTATTACTGAGGAGAAGCACAGATACGCAGTATTTT.